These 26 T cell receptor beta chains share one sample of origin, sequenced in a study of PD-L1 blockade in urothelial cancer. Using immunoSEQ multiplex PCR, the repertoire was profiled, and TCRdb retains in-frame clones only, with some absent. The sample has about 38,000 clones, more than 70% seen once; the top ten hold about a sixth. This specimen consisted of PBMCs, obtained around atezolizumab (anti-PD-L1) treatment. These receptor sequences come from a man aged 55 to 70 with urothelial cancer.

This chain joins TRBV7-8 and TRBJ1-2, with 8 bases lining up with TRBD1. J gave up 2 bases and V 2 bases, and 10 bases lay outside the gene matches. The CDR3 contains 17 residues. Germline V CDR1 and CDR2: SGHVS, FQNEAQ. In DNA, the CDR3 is TGTGCCAGCAGCTTAAGGGGAGACAGGGGCCAGAACTATGGCTACACCTTC. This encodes CASSLRGDRGQNYGYTF.

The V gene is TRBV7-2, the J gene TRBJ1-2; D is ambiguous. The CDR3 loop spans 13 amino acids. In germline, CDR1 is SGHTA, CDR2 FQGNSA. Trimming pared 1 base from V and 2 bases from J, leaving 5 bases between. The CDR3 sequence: CASSLGQNYGYTF. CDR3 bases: TGTGCCAGCAGCTTAGGGCAAAACTATGGCTACACCTTC.

As DNA, the CDR3 is TGTGCCAGCAGCCAAGCCAGGGGGGTTGAAAAACTGTTTTTT. It is translated as CASSQARGVEKLFF. This chain links TRBV4-2 with TRBJ1-4; 7 bases match TRBD1. The V and J ends lost 1 base and 7 bases, in that order; junction bases with no gene match: 3. The CDR3 runs 14 residues. The V gene's germline CDR1 is LGHNA and CDR2 YNFKEQ.

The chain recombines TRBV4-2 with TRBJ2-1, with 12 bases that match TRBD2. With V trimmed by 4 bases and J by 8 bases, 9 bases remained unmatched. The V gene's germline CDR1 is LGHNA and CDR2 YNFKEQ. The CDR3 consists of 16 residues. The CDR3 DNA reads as TGTGCCAGCAGCCTCATGACTAGCGGGAGAGGTGATGAGCAGTTCTTC. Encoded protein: CASSLMTSGRGDEQFF.

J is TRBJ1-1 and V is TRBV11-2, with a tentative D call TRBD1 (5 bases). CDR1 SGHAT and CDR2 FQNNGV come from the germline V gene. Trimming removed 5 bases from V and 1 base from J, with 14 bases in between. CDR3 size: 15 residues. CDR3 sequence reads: CASSLAGIKNTEAFF. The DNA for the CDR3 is TGTGCCAGCAGCCTAGCAGGGATTAAGAACACTGAAGCTTTCTTT.

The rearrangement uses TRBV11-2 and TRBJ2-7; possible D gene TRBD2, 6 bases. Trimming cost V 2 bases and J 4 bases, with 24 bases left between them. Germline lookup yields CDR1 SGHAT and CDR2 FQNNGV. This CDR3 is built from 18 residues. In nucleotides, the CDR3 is TGTGCCAGCAGCTTACCTCGTACAGACGGGCCACGGGGGTACGAGCAGTACTTC. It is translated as CASSLPRTDGPRGYEQYF.

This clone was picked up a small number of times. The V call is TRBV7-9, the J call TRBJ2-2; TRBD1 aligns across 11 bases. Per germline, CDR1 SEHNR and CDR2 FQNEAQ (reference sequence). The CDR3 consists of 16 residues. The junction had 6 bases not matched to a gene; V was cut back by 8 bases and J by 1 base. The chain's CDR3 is CASPLDRGLNTGELFF. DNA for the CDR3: TGTGCCAGCCCCTTGGACAGGGGGCTGAACACCGGGGAGCTGTTTTTT.

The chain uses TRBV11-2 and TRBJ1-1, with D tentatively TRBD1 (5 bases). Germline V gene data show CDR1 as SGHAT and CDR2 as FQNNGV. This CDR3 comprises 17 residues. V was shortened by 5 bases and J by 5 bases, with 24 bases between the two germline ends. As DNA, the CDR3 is TGTGCCAGCAGCCCCCTGGCCGCCGCAGGGCCGTGGACTGAAGCTTTCTTT. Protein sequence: CASSPLAAAGPWTEAFF.

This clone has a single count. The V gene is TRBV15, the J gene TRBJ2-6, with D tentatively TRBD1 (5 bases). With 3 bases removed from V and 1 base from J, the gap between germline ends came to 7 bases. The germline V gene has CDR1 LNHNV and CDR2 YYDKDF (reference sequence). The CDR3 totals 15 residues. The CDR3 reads CATSSTGSGANVLTF. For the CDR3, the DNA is TGTGCCACCAGCAGTACAGGATCTGGGGCCAACGTCCTGACTTTC.

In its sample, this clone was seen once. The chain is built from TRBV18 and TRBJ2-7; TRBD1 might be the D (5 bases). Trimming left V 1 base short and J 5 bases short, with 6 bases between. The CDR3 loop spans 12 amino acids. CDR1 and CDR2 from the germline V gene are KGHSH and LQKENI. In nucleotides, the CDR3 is TGTGCCAGCTCACCACGGGGCGACGAGCAGTACTTC. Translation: CASSPRGDEQYF.

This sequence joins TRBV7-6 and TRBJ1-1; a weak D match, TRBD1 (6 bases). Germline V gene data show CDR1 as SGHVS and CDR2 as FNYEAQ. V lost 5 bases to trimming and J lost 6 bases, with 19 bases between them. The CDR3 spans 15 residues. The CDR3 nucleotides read TGTGCCAGCAGCCCCCCAAGGGGGGGCGGCGCTGAAGCTTTCTTT. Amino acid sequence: CASSPPRGGGAEAFF.

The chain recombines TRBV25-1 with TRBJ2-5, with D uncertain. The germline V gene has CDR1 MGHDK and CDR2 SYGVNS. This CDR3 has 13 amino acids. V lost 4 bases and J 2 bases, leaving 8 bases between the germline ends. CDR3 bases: TGTGCCAGCAGTGGTCGGTGGCAAGAGACCCAGTACTTC. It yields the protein CASSGRWQETQYF.

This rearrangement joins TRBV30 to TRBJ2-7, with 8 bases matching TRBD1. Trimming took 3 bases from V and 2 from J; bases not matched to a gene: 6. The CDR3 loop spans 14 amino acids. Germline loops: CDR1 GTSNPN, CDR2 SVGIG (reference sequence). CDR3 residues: CAWSLGQGPYEQYF. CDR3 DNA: TGTGCCTGGAGCCTTGGACAGGGACCCTACGAGCAGTACTTC.

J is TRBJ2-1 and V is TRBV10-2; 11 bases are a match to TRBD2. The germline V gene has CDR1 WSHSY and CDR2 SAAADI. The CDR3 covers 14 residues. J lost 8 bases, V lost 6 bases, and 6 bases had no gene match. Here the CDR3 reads CASRLAGGGHEQFF. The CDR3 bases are TGCGCCAGCAGGCTAGCGGGAGGAGGCCATGAGCAGTTCTTC.

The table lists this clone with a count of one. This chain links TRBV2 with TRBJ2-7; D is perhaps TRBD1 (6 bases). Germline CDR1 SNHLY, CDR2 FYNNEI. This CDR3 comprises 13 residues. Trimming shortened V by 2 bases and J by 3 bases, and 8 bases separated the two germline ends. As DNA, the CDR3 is TGTGCCAGCAGTGAATTACAGGGCTACGAGCAGTACTTC. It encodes CASSELQGYEQYF.

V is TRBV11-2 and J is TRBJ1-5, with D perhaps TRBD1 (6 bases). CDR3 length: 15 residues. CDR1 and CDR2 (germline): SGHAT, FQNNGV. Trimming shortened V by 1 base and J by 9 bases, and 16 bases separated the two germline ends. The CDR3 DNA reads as TGTGCCAGCAGCTTAGGTAGGCAGGGGATCTGGCCCCAGCATTTT. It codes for CASSLGRQGIWPQHF.

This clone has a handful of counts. DNA for the CDR3: TGTGCCAGCAGCAAGACAGGGCAGCCCCAGCATTTT. This codes for CASSKTGQPQHF. This sequence joins TRBV11-2 and TRBJ1-5, with 7 bases matching TRBD1. This CDR3 region has 12 residues. Germline CDR1 reads SGHAT; CDR2 reads FQNNGV. V lost 5 bases to trimming and J lost 7 bases; unmatched junction nucleotides: 2.

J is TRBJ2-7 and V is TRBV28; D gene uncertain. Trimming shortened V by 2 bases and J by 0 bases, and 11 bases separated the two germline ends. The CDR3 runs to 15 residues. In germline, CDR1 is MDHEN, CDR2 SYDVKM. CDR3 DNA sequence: TGTGCCAGCAGTTTAGCATCAGGATCCTCCTACGAGCAGTACTTC. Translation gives CASSLASGSSYEQYF.

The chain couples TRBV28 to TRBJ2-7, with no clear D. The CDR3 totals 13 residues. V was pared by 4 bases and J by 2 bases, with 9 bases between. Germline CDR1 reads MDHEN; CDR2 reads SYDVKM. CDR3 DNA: TGTGCCAGCAGTTCAGACACTCCCTACGAGCAGTACTTC. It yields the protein CASSSDTPYEQYF.

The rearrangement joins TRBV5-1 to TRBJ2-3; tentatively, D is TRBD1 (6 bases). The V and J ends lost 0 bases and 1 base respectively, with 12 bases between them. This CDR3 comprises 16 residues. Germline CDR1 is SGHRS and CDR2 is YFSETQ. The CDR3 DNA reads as TGCGCCAGCAGCTTGGATGGCAGGGGTGGCACAGATACGCAGTATTTT. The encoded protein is CASSLDGRGGTDTQYF.

The CDR3 region is CASSTILAVRTDTQYF. CDR3 nucleotide sequence: TGTGCCAGCAGCACAATACTAGCGGTGCGCACAGATACGCAGTATTTT. The chain couples TRBV5-4 to TRBJ2-3, with TRBD2 matching 8 bases. Germline CDR1 SGHNT, CDR2 YYREEE (reference sequence). The V gene end was trimmed by 4 bases and the J gene end by 1 base; junction bases not matched to a gene: 8. This CDR3 is 16 amino acids long.

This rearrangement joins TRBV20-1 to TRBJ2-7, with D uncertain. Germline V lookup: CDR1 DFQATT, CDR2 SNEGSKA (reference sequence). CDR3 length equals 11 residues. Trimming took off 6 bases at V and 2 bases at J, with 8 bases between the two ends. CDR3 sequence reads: CSAPLAYEQYF. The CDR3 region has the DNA TGCAGTGCCCCGCTAGCCTACGAGCAGTACTTC.

The CDR3 DNA reads as TGTGCCAGCTCCCTGGACGGGGGCTATGGCTACACCTTC. Protein: CASSLDGGYGYTF. The chain recombines TRBV6-1 with TRBJ1-2, with TRBD1 as a possible D gene (5 bases). Trimming took 8 bases from V and 4 from J, leaving 14 bases between them. Per the germline V gene, CDR1 is MNHNS and CDR2 is SASEGT. The CDR3 totals 13 residues.

The CDR3 DNA sequence: TGTGCCAGCAGTTGGGACAGAGTTAATGAAAAACTGTTTTTT. Its translation: CASSWDRVNEKLFF. The V call is TRBV6-1, the J call TRBJ1-4, with 7 nucleotides matching TRBD1. CDR1 is MNHNS, CDR2 SASEGT, per germline. V lost 5 bases, J lost 4 bases, and 4 bases stayed unmatched. The CDR3 loop spans 14 amino acids.

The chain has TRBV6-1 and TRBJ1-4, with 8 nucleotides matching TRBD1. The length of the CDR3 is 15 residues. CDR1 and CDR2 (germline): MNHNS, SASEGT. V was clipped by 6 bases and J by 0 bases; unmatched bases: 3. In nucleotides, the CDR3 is TGTGCCAGCAGGTTGGGACAGGCAACTAATGAAAAACTGTTTTTT. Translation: CASRLGQATNEKLFF.

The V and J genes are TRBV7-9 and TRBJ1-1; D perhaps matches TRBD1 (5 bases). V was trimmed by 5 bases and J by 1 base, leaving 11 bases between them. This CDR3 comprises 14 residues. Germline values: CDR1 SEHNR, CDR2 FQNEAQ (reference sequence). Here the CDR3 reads CASSPHTGNTEAFF. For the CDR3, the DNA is TGTGCCAGCAGCCCCCATACAGGGAACACTGAAGCTTTCTTT. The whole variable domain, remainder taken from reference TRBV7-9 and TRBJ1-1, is DTGVSQNPRHKITKRGQNVTFRCDPISEHNRLYWYRQTLGQGPEFLTYFQNEAQLEKSRLLSDRFSAERPKGSFSTLEIQRTEQGDSAMYLCASSPHTGNTEAFFGQGTRLTVV.